The entry below describes one T cell receptor (beta chain). Its specificity is unknown. Vbeta (60) and Jbeta (13) primers were used in the PCR. Source study methods: An analysis performed later counted roughly 79 million unique TCR beta chains (around 11 million of them shared). The table came from immunoSEQ multiplex PCR; TCRdb's copy has only in-frame clones and leaves some out. The V and J calls and clone size are taken from that table; D and trimming were inferred from the DNA. The table lists 160,000 or so clones, around 80% of them singletons. This sample was taken from a study of cytomegalovirus exposure and HLA in healthy donors. Study-level results: Presence/absence analysis assumed near-uniform sequencing depth across donors. V- and J-gene trimming of TCR beta was linked (in a later analysis) to a missense DCLRE1C variant.

Germline lookup yields CDR1 SGHTA and CDR2 FQGNSA. Trimming shortened V by 7 bases and J by 2 bases, and 16 bases separated the two germline ends. The CDR3 has 15 amino acids. This receptor was taken from a male donor in good health and CMV-seronegative. The sequenced material came from PBMCs. This chain uses TRBV7-2 with TRBJ2-3, with no clear D. This chain's CDR3 is CASTRGHFNTDTQYF. Here the CDR3 DNA reads TGTGCCAGCACCCGTGGGCACTTTAACACAGATACGCAGTATTTT.